These 32 T cell receptor beta chains were all obtained from the same sample, sequenced in a study of blood T cell repertoires in COVID-19. Profiled with immunoSEQ multiplex PCR; TCRdb holds only in-frame clones, not every one. The sample shows 150,000 to 200,000 clones, around nine tenths of them seen only once. The sample was peripheral blood. The receptor source for this set is a human donor in a cohort sampled during active COVID-19.

This rearrangement joins TRBV9 to TRBJ2-3; tentative D call: TRBD2 (5 bases). Trimming took 0 bases from V and 0 from J, leaving 17 bases between them. The CDR3 spans 18 residues. The germline V gene has CDR1 SGDLS and CDR2 YYNGEE. This CDR3 is CASSVVGVPGSSTDTQYF. CDR3 in DNA: TGTGCCAGCAGCGTAGTCGGGGTTCCGGGGTCTAGCACAGATACGCAGTATTTT.

This chain joins TRBV7-2 and TRBJ2-1; 7 nucleotides line up with TRBD2. Germline-derived CDR1 and CDR2 are SGHTA and FQGNSA. Trimming cost V 4 bases and J 12 bases; bases outside gene matches: 6. The CDR3 is 12 amino acids. CDR3 in amino acids: CASSYSSGGQFF. As DNA, the CDR3 is TGTGCCAGCAGCTACTCGTCGGGAGGGCAGTTCTTC. The whole variable domain, remainder taken from reference TRBV7-2 and TRBJ2-1, is GAGVSQSPSNKVTEKGKDVELRCDPISGHTALYWYRQSLGQGLEFLIYFQGNSAPDKSGLPSDRFSAERTGGSVSTLTIQRTQQEDSAVYLCASSYSSGGQFFGPGTRLTVL.

This clone was observed once. The chain uses TRBV9 and TRBJ1-3, with D possibly matching TRBD1 (5 bases). The CDR3 sequence is 15 residues long. The germline V gene has CDR1 SGDLS and CDR2 YYNGEE. V shed 1 base and J shed 4 bases, with 12 bases lying between them. This CDR3 reads CASSVSAGSGNTIYF. The CDR3 nucleotides read TGTGCCAGCAGCGTAAGTGCAGGGTCGGGAAACACCATATATTTT.

The chain is built from TRBV5-6 and TRBJ1-1; 7 bases fit TRBD1. Germline V CDR1 and CDR2: SGHDT, YYEEEE. The J segment lost 2 bases and the V segment lost 0 bases, leaving 4 bases of the junction unmatched. The CDR3 is made up of 15 amino acids. CDR3 DNA: TGTGCCAGCAGCTTGGCCCCAGGGGGTAACACTGAAGCTTTCTTT. As protein: CASSLAPGGNTEAFF.

The CDR3 region is CASSYSGANVLTF. The CDR3 coding sequence is TGTGCCAGCTCCTACTCTGGGGCCAACGTCCTGACTTTC. The genes are TRBV19 and TRBJ2-6; D is undetermined. This CDR3 has 13 residues. Per the germline V gene, CDR1 is LNHDA and CDR2 is SQIVND (reference sequence). Deletions cut 9 bases from V and 0 bases from J, with 6 bases between.

The chain joins TRBV28 to TRBJ2-7, with TRBD1 as a possible D gene (5 bases). Germline loops: CDR1 MDHEN, CDR2 SYDVKM. Trimming pared 3 bases from V and 5 bases from J, leaving 23 bases between. The CDR3 is made up of 17 amino acids. Here the CDR3 DNA reads TGTGCCAGCAGTTTTGTAGGGGTGACCTATCCAGGAAACGAGCAGTACTTC. Protein: CASSFVGVTYPGNEQYF.

This chain connects TRBV6-5 to TRBJ1-1, with D uncertain. The CDR3 contains 15 residues. V lost 0 bases and J 1 base, leaving 9 bases between the germline ends. CDR1 and CDR2 from the germline V gene are MNHEY and SVGAGI. The CDR3 DNA sequence: TGTGCCAGCAGTTACTCGACACCTCCGAACACTGAAGCTTTCTTT. Translating it yields CASSYSTPPNTEAFF.

The chain employs TRBV6-2 or TRBV6-3 and TRBJ2-1; a possible D gene is TRBD2 (5 bases). This CDR3 spans 12 amino acids. Looked up from germline, CDR1 is MNHEY and CDR2 is SVGEGT. V gave up 0 bases and J gave up 12 bases, with 9 bases separating them. The CDR3 reads CASSYSEGGQFF. CDR3 coding DNA: TGTGCCAGCAGTTACTCAGAGGGCGGGCAGTTCTTC.

The chain is built from TRBV7-2 and TRBJ2-5; 9 nucleotides agree with TRBD2. The CDR3 totals 13 residues. Germline V lookup: CDR1 SGHTA, CDR2 FQGNSA. The ends lost 5 bases at V and 4 bases at J; junction bases unmatched: 2. The CDR3 sequence: CASSALAGETQYF. CDR3 coding DNA: TGTGCCAGCAGCGCACTAGCGGGAGAGACCCAGTACTTC.

The V gene is TRBV5-5, the J gene TRBJ2-2, with 12 bases lining up with TRBD2. In germline, CDR1 is SGHKS, CDR2 YYEKEE (reference sequence). Trimming cost V 1 base and J 6 bases; bases outside gene matches: 13. This CDR3 region has 19 residues. CDR3 region: CASSLSWLAGGPGAGELFF. The CDR3, as DNA: TGTGCCAGCAGCTTGAGTTGGCTAGCGGGGGGGCCTGGGGCCGGGGAGCTGTTTTTT.

This clone was seen more than once but under ten times. V gene TRBV7-2 combines with J gene TRBJ1-5; 10 nucleotides agree with TRBD1. Germline V gene lookup returns CDR1 SGHTA and CDR2 FQGNSA. Unmatched junction bases numbered 3, after V lost 5 bases and J lost 5 bases. This CDR3 contains 14 residues. CDR3 sequence: CASSPGTGDQPQHF. The CDR3 DNA is TGTGCCAGCAGCCCCGGGACAGGGGATCAGCCCCAGCATTTT.

This chain connects TRBV7-8 to TRBJ2-7; 10 nucleotides line up with TRBD1. The junction had 1 base not matched to a gene; V was cut back by 3 bases and J by 5 bases. Germline CDR1 is SGHVS and CDR2 is FQNEAQ. This CDR3 region has 13 residues. The CDR3 protein is CASSFGTGDEQYF. CDR3 sequence (DNA): TGTGCCAGCAGCTTCGGGACAGGGGACGAGCAGTACTTC.

This clone appeared a single time. J is TRBJ2-1 and V is TRBV24-1; 7 nucleotides align to TRBD1. J gave up 7 bases and V 4 bases, and 9 bases lay outside the gene matches. There are 15 residues in the CDR3. The V gene's germline CDR1 is KGHDR and CDR2 SFDVKD. The CDR3 reads CATSEAWDSRNEQFF. CDR3 bases: TGTGCCACCAGTGAGGCCTGGGACAGCCGTAATGAGCAGTTCTTC.

The V call is TRBV9, the J call TRBJ1-2, with 8 bases aligning to TRBD1. Germline CDR1 SGDLS, CDR2 YYNGEE. Losses at the gene ends were 3 bases for V and 9 bases for J; bases not matched to a gene: 10. The length of the CDR3 is 14 residues. CDR3 bases: TGTGCCAGCAGCGAGACAGGGGCTGCGCAGAGCTACACCTTC. Translation: CASSETGAAQSYTF.

The V call is TRBV5-1, the J call TRBJ2-7; 7 nucleotides line up with TRBD1. This CDR3 has 16 amino acids. CDR1 is SGHRS, CDR2 YFSETQ, per germline. The ends lost 4 bases at V and 2 bases at J; junction bases unmatched: 12. For the CDR3, the DNA is TGCGCCAGCAGCGTTCGACAGGGTGAAGCCCCCTACGAGCAGTACTTC. It codes for CASSVRQGEAPYEQYF.

V usage is TRBV19 and J usage is TRBJ2-7, with TRBD2 identical over 9 bases. With V trimmed by 3 bases and J by 2 bases, 8 bases remained unmatched. This CDR3 contains 16 residues. In germline, CDR1 is LNHDA, CDR2 SQIVND (reference sequence). The DNA for the CDR3 is TGTGCCAGTAGTATGGTAGCGGGAGAGGGGACCTACGAGCAGTACTTC. Its protein product is CASSMVAGEGTYEQYF.

This rearrangement joins TRBV28 to TRBJ2-7; 8 nucleotides align to TRBD1. After removal of 5 bases from V and 6 bases from J, the junction contained 21 bases not matched to a gene. The CDR3 spans 18 residues. The germline V gene has CDR1 MDHEN and CDR2 SYDVKM. The chain's CDR3 is CASSHGQGLRFYYGEQYF. The CDR3 DNA reads TGTGCCAGCAGTCATGGACAGGGCCTACGGTTTTACTACGGCGAGCAGTACTTC.

The CDR3 sequence is CASSNPTRTAKYEQYF. The CDR3 nucleotides are TGTGCCAGCAGTAACCCGACCCGGACAGCTAAGTACGAGCAGTACTTC. The J gene is TRBJ2-7, the V gene TRBV28, with a possible D match to TRBD1 (6 bases). CDR3 length: 16 residues. Germline V gene sequence: CDR1 MDHEN, CDR2 SYDVKM. Trimming removed 5 bases from V and 4 bases from J, with 21 bases in between.

This chain links TRBV7-2 with TRBJ2-3, with 7 bases fitting TRBD2. The CDR3 has 18 amino acids. Germline assignment: CDR1 SGHTA and CDR2 FQGNSA. Trimming cost V 3 bases and J 0 bases; bases outside gene matches: 12. CDR3 DNA: TGTGCCAGCAGCTTTCCGTCTAGCGGTCAGCCTAGCACAGATACGCAGTATTTT. Amino acids: CASSFPSSGQPSTDTQYF.

J is TRBJ2-7 and V is TRBV6-5; tentatively, D is TRBD2 (5 bases). Trimming left V 6 bases short and J 4 bases short, with 19 bases between. The CDR3 is 15 amino acids. Germline CDR1 MNHEY, CDR2 SVGAGI. The CDR3 sequence: CASRGSRGPSYEQYF. The CDR3 region has the DNA TGTGCCAGCAGGGGTTCTCGCGGGCCTTCATACGAGCAGTACTTC.

The CDR3 region is CASSYRVQGAAYF. The DNA of the CDR3 is TGTGCCAGCAGTTACCGTGTTCAGGGGGCGGCGTACTTC. The V gene is TRBV6-5, the J gene TRBJ2-7; 8 positions agree with TRBD1. The V gene's germline CDR1 is MNHEY and CDR2 SVGAGI. V gave up 2 bases and J gave up 12 bases; unmatched junction bases: 9. The CDR3 loop spans 13 amino acids.

The genes are TRBV19 and TRBJ2-1; unclear D gene. Germline V gene data show CDR1 as LNHDA and CDR2 as SQIVND (reference sequence). The CDR3 has 12 residues. Trimming shortened V by 5 bases and J by 12 bases, and 14 bases separated the two germline ends. The CDR3 loop is CASSVNAYGQFF. The CDR3, as DNA: TGTGCCAGTAGTGTAAATGCTTACGGGCAGTTCTTC.

The chain has TRBV27 and TRBJ2-7, with TRBD1 matching over 8 bases. Trimming at V came to 5 bases and at J to 3 bases, leaving 6 bases not matched to a gene. CDR1 is MNHEY, CDR2 SMNVEV, per germline (reference sequence). The CDR3 spans 14 residues. CDR3 amino acids: CASSPWTGSYEQYF. The DNA for the CDR3 is TGTGCCAGCAGTCCCTGGACAGGGAGCTACGAGCAGTACTTC.

The rearrangement joins TRBV5-1 to TRBJ1-1, with D perhaps matching TRBD1 (6 bases). This CDR3 is 13 amino acids long. The V gene's germline CDR1 is SGHRS and CDR2 YFSETQ. V lost 2 bases, J lost 3 bases, and 8 bases lay in between. In nucleotides, the CDR3 is TGCGCCAGCAGCTTATCAGGGGACACTGAAGCTTTCTTT. This codes for CASSLSGDTEAFF.

This clone was counted once. The rearrangement links TRBV7-8 to TRBJ1-6, with D maybe TRBD1 (6 bases). The CDR3 consists of 13 residues. V was pared by 5 bases and J by 13 bases, with 15 bases between. Germline V CDR1 and CDR2: SGHVS, FQNEAQ. CDR3 residues: CASSRNKGVPLHF. The DNA of the CDR3 is TGTGCCAGCAGCCGGAATAAGGGGGTCCCCCTCCACTTT.

V usage is TRBV7-9 and J usage is TRBJ2-2; 7 bases map to TRBD1. Germline V lookup: CDR1 SEHNR, CDR2 FQNEAQ (reference sequence). Trimming at V came to 5 bases and at J to 0 bases, leaving 3 bases not matched to a gene. The CDR3 totals 15 residues. CDR3 coding DNA: TGTGCCAGCAGCAAGGGACAGACGAACACCGGGGAGCTGTTTTTT. Protein product: CASSKGQTNTGELFF.

The table lists this clone with a few counts. This sequence joins TRBV7-9 and TRBJ1-4; a possible D gene is TRBD1 (5 bases). The CDR3 is made up of 12 amino acids. CDR1 is SEHNR, CDR2 FQNEAQ, per germline (reference sequence). V dropped 5 bases and J dropped 8 bases, with 9 bases sitting between them. This chain's CDR3 is CASSGGKEKLFF. The CDR3 DNA is TGTGCCAGCAGCGGGGGGAAAGAAAAACTGTTTTTT.

The chain couples TRBV29-1 to TRBJ2-7; 9 bases map to TRBD1. The CDR3 loop spans 14 amino acids. CDR1 and CDR2 from the germline V gene are SQVTM and ANQGSEA. Losses at the gene ends were 7 bases for V and 6 bases for J; bases not matched to a gene: 13. The CDR3 DNA reads as TGCAGCGCCACCCGGGACAGGGCCGAGGGCGAGCAGTACTTC. Amino acid sequence: CSATRDRAEGEQYF.

Only one count was recorded for this clone. V and J are TRBV30 and TRBJ1-1; D may be TRBD1 (6 bases). Trimming stripped 2 bases from V and 1 base from J, with 11 bases between. CDR1 is GTSNPN, CDR2 SVGIG, per germline (reference sequence). The CDR3 has 14 amino acids. CDR3 amino acids: CAWSWAGANTEAFF. The CDR3 nucleotides are TGTGCCTGGAGTTGGGCGGGGGCGAACACTGAAGCTTTCTTT. Full variable domain (missing parts from reference TRBV30 and TRBJ1-1): SQTIHQWPATLVQPVGSPLSLECTVEGTSNPNLYWYRQAAGRGLQLLFYSVGIGQISSEVPQNLSASRPQDRQFILSSKKLLLSDSGFYLCAWSWAGANTEAFFGQGTRLTVV.

The rearrangement joins TRBV9 to TRBJ2-2; 11 bases align to TRBD2. The CDR3 sequence is 15 residues long. V shed 7 bases, J shed 6 bases, and the junction held 8 bases outside the gene matches. Germline CDR1 is SGDLS and CDR2 is YYNGEE. The CDR3 nucleotides are TGTGCCAGCGGTTATAGCGGGGGGGCTTCCGGGGAGCTGTTTTTT. As protein: CASGYSGGASGELFF.

This chain uses TRBV9 with TRBJ2-2, with TRBD2 matching over 10 bases. This CDR3 contains 18 residues. Germline CDR1 is SGDLS and CDR2 is YYNGEE. V shed 3 bases, J shed 1 base, and the junction held 9 bases outside the gene matches. This CDR3 is CASSAGTRLAGNTGELFF. CDR3 DNA sequence: TGTGCCAGCAGCGCCGGAACTCGACTAGCGGGGAACACCGGGGAGCTGTTTTTT.

This chain links TRBV3-1 (or the pseudogene TRBV3-2) with TRBJ2-5; 8 bases agree with TRBD2. Germline CDR1 is LGHDT and CDR2 is YNNKEL (reference sequence). The CDR3 spans 15 residues. The V segment lost 5 bases and the J segment 4 bases; nucleotides outside the gene matches: 9. The CDR3 is CASSFGLAGGETQYF. The CDR3 DNA follows: TGTGCCAGCAGCTTTGGACTAGCAGGCGGAGAGACCCAGTACTTC.